This record covers a single TCR beta chain. This clonotype was seen a few times. Its cognate antigen has yet to be identified. No base quality information exists; no much larger clone differs at one position. V loses 0 bases, J loses 8 bases, and the germline ends lie 11 bases apart. Per the germline V gene, SGHRS is the CDR1 and YFSETQ is the CDR2. From the cysteine up to the phenylalanine, the CDR3 has a length of 13 residues. Only CDR3 DNA remains: 39 bases, in frame from the first base. To synthesize cDNA, template-switch 5'RACE was performed with a primer carrying a 10-nucleotide random unique molecular identifier so that each TCR transcript was tagged. Every sequencing run covered 15-18 subjects and yielded more than 170 million TCR-beta sequences. The RNeasy kit was used to extract total RNA. Using the KAPA Real-time Library Amplification kit, TCR-beta VDJ regions were amplified with primers for the TCR constant region and the 5'RACE anchor. A first PCR added sample indexes and Illumina adaptors, after which a second PCR increased the library yield. After Ampure bead purification, the TCR product of roughly 650 bp was size-selected on a 2% E-gel SizeSelection system. Before pooling, library quality was checked on a Bioanalyzer, concentration was measured with Qubit, and libraries were quantified with the Kapa Library Quantification kit. An Illumina HiSeq 2500 was used to sequence the libraries paired-end at 2 x 150 bp. To increase sequence diversity, roughly 23-30% phiX was spiked into each library pool. Concerning the study's data processing: The quality-filtered reads were processed with the UMI-based MiGEC pipeline, whose error correction step removed more than 80% of the raw TCR sequences. IMGT germline references were used for alignment of VDJ genes, and clonotypes were defined by a unique CDR3 amino acid sequence together with V-J genes. Clonal expansion, Shannon diversity and CDR3 relatedness were evaluated with VDJtools (CalcPairwiseDistances, ClusterSamples), while phylogenetic trees were built in CLCbio workbench. Using coefficient-of-variation modelling across technical triplicates, the study counted a clone as expanded if it had at least 8 unique UMIs. The raw public data were reprocessed by TCRdb itself: fastp quality trimming at Q25, MiXCR clonotype calling, in-frame beta chains only. Identical CDR3 proteins give one entry, which carries the most common genes and DNA. The V and J calls come from TCRdb's annotation, not from the publication. The sample data list about 59,000 distinct CDR3 sequences, and roughly 13% of these were observed just once. Around 10% of the sample comes from the top ten.

The sample is drawn from a study of neurological immune-mediated disorders (dated by TCRdb to the late 2010s). Background for the entire study: Peripheral blood TCR-beta repertoires from HTLV-I-associated myelopathy (HAM/TSP) patients, multiple sclerosis patients and healthy controls were compared by UMI-based sequencing. The approximately 110 TCR-beta libraries covered PBMC samples along with longitudinal samples, technical triplicates, and paired sorted CD4+ and CD8+ T-cell subsets. The cohort included 60 to 75 subjects: about 15 with HAM/TSP, some 35 with multiple sclerosis, and roughly 20 healthy controls.

Unsorted PBMC libraries were generated from 2 million PBMCs stored in RNAlater at -80 °C until RNA extraction. PBMCs were separated from peripheral blood using Ficoll-Hypaque density gradient centrifugation and then cryopreserved in liquid nitrogen. Overall results and qualifications from the work: No identical CDR3 amino acid sequences were found to be shared among expanded clones across subjects, suggesting that TCR-beta repertoires were private in all groups. TCR clonal expansion was highest in HAM/TSP patients and lowest in MS patients, with MS patients falling below even healthy controls.

The sequence derives from a woman aged 60-75 years with HTLV-1-associated myelopathy (HAM/TSP). This chain is built from TRBV5-1 and TRBJ1-1; no D gene call is confident. Sequencing was performed on PBMCs. The CDR3 in this case is CASSLGLAAEAFF. The sequenced DNA: TGCGCCAGCAGCTTGGGACTAGCGGCGGAAGCTTTCTTT.